One and the same sample provided the 22 T cell receptor beta chains below, sequenced in a study of early T cells in non-severe SARS-CoV-2 infection. TCRdb processed the 5' RACE reads anew with MiXCR; each CDR3 protein has one entry. Of fewer than 85,000 distinct CDR3 sequences in the sample, more than 7.5% were seen once. The sample was whole blood. The receptors were sampled from an adult who was a healthcare worker with PCR-confirmed SARS-CoV-2 infection or an uninfected control (not recorded which).

V usage is TRBV14 and J usage is TRBJ2-1, with 15 bases identical to TRBD2. Germline V gives CDR1 SGHDN, CDR2 FVKESK. V shed 7 bases, J shed 6 bases, and the junction held 10 bases outside the gene matches. This CDR3 is 17 amino acids long. CDR3 residues: CASTRTGLAGGTNEQFF. The CDR3 DNA reads as TGTGCCAGCACCCGGACGGGACTAGCGGGAGGTACCAATGAGCAGTTCTTC.

The chain recombines TRBV27 with TRBJ2-1; D uncertain. CDR1 and CDR2 from the germline V gene are MNHEY and SMNVEV (reference sequence). Trimming removed 5 bases at V and 4 bases at J, with 12 bases between. The CDR3 is made up of 14 amino acids. The CDR3, as DNA: TGTGCCAGCAGTCCCCGGGCTAGTTACAATGAGCAGTTCTTC. It specifies CASSPRASYNEQFF.

This clonotype was detected ten times or more. V is TRBV24-1 and J is TRBJ2-5; D is possibly TRBD1 or TRBD2 (6 bases each). V dropped 4 bases and J dropped 2 bases, with 19 bases sitting between them. CDR1 and CDR2 (germline): KGHDR, SFDVKD. The CDR3 is 17 amino acids. CDR3 region: CATSDLGHGSGQETQYF. CDR3 coding DNA: TGTGCCACCAGTGACCTGGGACACGGTAGCGGACAAGAGACCCAGTACTTC.

This clonotype was found many times. The V call is TRBV28, the J call TRBJ2-1; 7 bases agree with TRBD2. CDR1 and CDR2 from the germline V gene are MDHEN and SYDVKM. This CDR3 contains 16 residues. V shed 6 bases, J shed 12 bases, and the junction held 20 bases outside the gene matches. The CDR3: CASSPMPVGGSGVQFF. CDR3 DNA: TGTGCCAGCAGCCCGATGCCCGTGGGAGGGAGTGGGGTGCAGTTCTTC.

This clonotype has at least ten counts. The rearrangement uses TRBV13 and TRBJ2-7; the match to TRBD1 covers 11 bases. This CDR3 is built from 15 residues. Trimming removed 3 bases from V and 3 bases from J; junction bases left unmatched: 4. Germline V lookup: CDR1 PRHDT, CDR2 FYEKMQ (reference sequence). The CDR3 DNA reads TGTGCCAGCAGCTTGGGGACAGGGGGGTTCTACGAGCAGTACTTC. Translating gives CASSLGTGGFYEQYF.

This clonotype showed up just a few times. One end of the junction does not line up with germline, which may come from a read error. V is TRBV24-1 and J is TRBJ1-5; a weak D match, TRBD1 (5 bases). CDR1 is KGHDR and CDR2 is SFDVKD in the germline V gene. The CDR3 sequence is 11 residues long. The CDR3, as DNA: TGTGCCACCAGTGAGGGGCAGCTCCAGCATTTT. Amino acid sequence: CATSEGQLQHF.

This clonotype was counted ten times or more. This chain connects TRBV6-6 to TRBJ1-2, with D perhaps matching TRBD1 (5 bases). Germline CDR1 reads MNHNY; CDR2 reads SVGAGI (reference sequence). CDR3 length: 17 amino acids. V lost 2 bases to trimming and J lost 5 bases, with 21 bases between them. The CDR3 DNA sequence: TGTGCCAGCAGTTACGATTCCCCTCGTTTGGGGCCTTATGGCTACACCTTC. This codes for CASSYDSPRLGPYGYTF.

This clonotype showed up many times. This sequence joins TRBV10-3 and TRBJ1-4; 10 nucleotides match TRBD1. This CDR3 is built from 18 residues. Germline trimming cut 4 bases from V and 8 bases from J; bases unmatched to any gene: 16. Germline-derived CDR1 and CDR2 are ENHRY and SYGVKD. CDR3 amino acids: CAISGTGGLELTKEKLFF. The CDR3 DNA reads as TGTGCCATCAGTGGGACAGGGGGATTGGAGTTAACGAAGGAAAAACTGTTTTTT.

This clonotype was observed many times. This rearrangement joins TRBV2 to TRBJ2-3; 11 bases align to TRBD2. The CDR3 length is 15 residues. V lost 6 bases to trimming and J lost 5 bases; unmatched junction nucleotides: 7. Looked up from germline, CDR1 is SNHLY and CDR2 is FYNNEI. CDR3 coding DNA: TGTGCCAGCAGGTCACTAGCGGGAGCGGAAGATACGCAGTATTTT. Translating gives CASRSLAGAEDTQYF.

As for this clonotype: Possible read error: a much larger clone is one base away. The rearrangement joins TRBV5-1 to TRBJ2-1; perhaps D is TRBD1 or TRBD2 (5 bases each). From germline, CDR1 is SGHRS and CDR2 YFSETQ. The CDR3 runs to 15 residues. The CDR3 here is CASSFPQGPANEQLF. CDR3 nucleotides: TGCGCCAGCAGCTTTCCTCAGGGACCCGCCAATGAGCAGTTATTC.

This clonotype was counted ten times or more. The rearrangement uses TRBV28 and TRBJ2-7; D is ambiguous. The CDR3 totals 11 residues. V was pared by 2 bases and J by 12 bases, with 11 bases between. Germline assignment: CDR1 MDHEN and CDR2 SYDVKM. Here the CDR3 DNA reads TGTGCCAGCAGTTTACGGCAACTTATGTACTTC. Protein: CASSLRQLMYF.

V gene TRBV6-1 combines with J gene TRBJ2-2; TRBD1 agrees at 11 bases. This CDR3 is built from 15 residues. Germline V gene data show CDR1 as MNHNS and CDR2 as SASEGT. The trim removed 5 bases at V and 6 bases at J, leaving 5 bases unmatched. The CDR3 reads CASSPDRGQAGELFF. The CDR3 region has the DNA TGTGCCAGCAGTCCGGACAGGGGGCAGGCCGGGGAGCTGTTTTTT.

The table lists this clonotype with many counts. The chain couples TRBV7-9 to TRBJ2-1, with a tentative D call TRBD1 (6 bases). CDR1 is SEHNR and CDR2 is FQNEAQ in the germline V gene (reference sequence). V was clipped by 0 bases and J by 0 bases, with 9 bases between them. This CDR3 has 16 residues. CDR3 DNA: TGTGCCAGCAGCTTAGCGCAGGGGAGCTCCTACAATGAGCAGTTCTTC. Translating it yields CASSLAQGSSYNEQFF.

There are a few counts of this clonotype. The chain combines TRBV28 with TRBJ2-7; D uncertain. Trimming took 5 bases from V and 3 from J, leaving 17 bases between them. This CDR3 region has 15 residues. The germline V gene encodes CDR1 MDHEN and CDR2 SYDVKM. Here the CDR3 reads CASSLPAGTDYEQYF. CDR3 sequence (DNA): TGTGCCAGCAGTCTACCCGCTGGCACGGACTACGAGCAGTACTTC.

This clonotype was seen only a few times. The genes are TRBV7-9 and TRBJ2-2; D not certain. This CDR3 region has 12 residues. V was trimmed by 6 bases and J by 5 bases, leaving 7 bases between them. The V gene's germline CDR1 is SEHNR and CDR2 FQNEAQ (reference sequence). The chain's CDR3 is CASRVKTGELFF. The CDR3 nucleotides read TGTGCCAGCAGGGTCAAAACCGGGGAGCTGTTTTTT.

CDR3: CASSPRVGGANVLTF. The CDR3 region has the DNA TGTGCCAGCAGTCCCAGGGTCGGAGGGGCCAACGTCCTGACTTTC. V usage is TRBV12-3 or TRBV12-4 and J usage is TRBJ2-6, with a weak D call TRBD1 (5 bases). Trimming removed 5 bases from V and 4 bases from J, with 12 bases in between. The CDR3 extends over 15 amino acids.

There are many counts of this clonotype. Written as DNA, the CDR3 is TGTGCCAGCAGTTACCGCGAGGATAGCAATCAGCCCCAGCATTTT. Its translation is CASSYREDSNQPQHF. The rearrangement uses TRBV12-3 or TRBV12-4 and TRBJ1-5; D call uncertain. The CDR3 spans 15 residues. V was clipped by 4 bases and J by 0 bases, with 10 bases between them.

Ten or more counts support this clonotype. The V call is TRBV3-1, the J call TRBJ1-4; D unclear. The CDR3 has 12 residues. V was clipped by 7 bases and J by 10 bases, with 13 bases between them. The germline V gene has CDR1 LGHDT and CDR2 YNNKEL (reference sequence). CDR3 residues: CASNTNLGKLFF. CDR3 coding DNA: TGTGCCAGCAATACAAATCTCGGAAAACTGTTTTTT.

This clonotype showed up just a few times. The chain uses TRBV28 and TRBJ2-7; no definite D call. Trimming cost V 3 bases and J 7 bases, with 13 bases left between them. The germline CDR1 and CDR2 sequences are MDHEN and SYDVKM. The CDR3 covers 13 residues. CDR3 region: CASSFTASSEQYF. The CDR3 DNA reads as TGTGCCAGCAGTTTCACAGCGAGTTCGGAGCAGTACTTC.

This clonotype occurred once. The J gene is TRBJ2-7, the V gene TRBV4-2; D may correspond to TRBD1 or TRBD2 (6 bases each). The CDR3 length is 13 residues. The V and J ends lost 4 bases and 4 bases respectively, with 11 bases between them. Germline V CDR1 and CDR2: LGHNA, YNFKEQ. CDR3 in amino acids: CASSPGGGYEQYF. CDR3 DNA sequence: TGTGCCAGCAGCCCCGGAGGGGGGTACGAGCAGTACTTC.

This clonotype was seen a handful of times. The rearrangement uses TRBV20-1 and TRBJ1-2; a weak D match, TRBD1 (6 bases). V was pared by 6 bases and J by 7 bases, with 21 bases between. Germline lookup yields CDR1 DFQATT and CDR2 SNEGSKA (reference sequence). The CDR3 totals 14 residues. Here the CDR3 DNA reads TGCAGTGCCCAGGGTCAGGGGCGGGGATCTGGCTACACCTTC. Amino acids: CSAQGQGRGSGYTF.

This clonotype has at least ten counts. The chain carries TRBV7-9 and TRBJ2-7; 8 nucleotides line up with TRBD2. With V trimmed by 4 bases and J by 0 bases, 11 bases remained unmatched. Germline assignment: CDR1 SEHNR and CDR2 FQNEAQ (reference sequence). This CDR3 has 17 amino acids. In DNA, the CDR3 is TGTGCCAGCAGCTCCGCAGCGACTAGCGCGAGCTCCTACGAGCAGTACTTC. The encoded protein is CASSSAATSASSYEQYF. Full variable domain (missing parts from reference TRBV7-9 and TRBJ2-7): DTGVSQNPRHKITKRGQNVTFRCDPISEHNRLYWYRQTLGQGPEFLTYFQNEAQLEKSRLLSDRFSAERPKGSFSTLEIQRTEQGDSAMYLCASSSAATSASSYEQYFGPGTRLTVT.